One and the same sample provided the 23 T cell receptor beta chains below, sequenced in a study of Graves' ophthalmopathy and Graves' hyperthyroidism. The authors amplified TCR beta CDR3 regions from RNA transcripts. The library came from an HTBI-primed first-round RT-PCR and a second-round multiplex PCR. MiXCR, applied by TCRdb to the multiplex PCR reads, yields one record per CDR3 protein. This sample has about 390,000 distinct CDR3 sequences, with about a sixth found just once. The sequencing input was peripheral blood. The receptors stem from an adult woman with stable Graves' hyperthyroidism.

This clonotype was detected many times. The gene calls are TRBV6-5 and TRBJ2-7, with D unresolved. Trimming cost V 0 bases and J 0 bases, with 9 bases left between them. Germline V gene sequence: CDR1 MNHEY, CDR2 SVGAGI. The length of the CDR3 is 15 residues. DNA for the CDR3: TGTGCCAGCAGTTACTCCCGGGTTAGCTCCTACGAGCAGTACTTC. It codes for CASSYSRVSSYEQYF.

Many counts were recorded for this clonotype. This rearrangement joins TRBV6-6 to TRBJ2-7; 8 bases fit TRBD1. Losses at the gene ends were 6 bases for V and 5 bases for J; bases not matched to a gene: 6. CDR1 is MNHNY, CDR2 SVGAGI, per germline (reference sequence). The CDR3 covers 13 residues. CDR3 nucleotide sequence: TGTGCCAGCAGCGCGACAGGGGACGACGAGCAGTACTTC. The encoded protein is CASSATGDDEQYF.

This clonotype was recorded at least ten times. V usage is TRBV24-1 and J usage is TRBJ2-6; D is unresolved. The CDR3 contains 17 residues. From germline, CDR1 is KGHDR and CDR2 SFDVKD. Between the trimmed V and J ends, which lost 4 bases and 1 base, there was a span of 13 bases. Here the CDR3 DNA reads TGTGCCACCAGTGAGGCGATCGGAATGTCTGGGGCCAACGTCCTGACTTTC. It is translated as CATSEAIGMSGANVLTF.

The table lists this clonotype with many counts. The chain uses TRBV5-1 and TRBJ2-7; TRBD2 agrees at 7 bases. Germline V gene sequence: CDR1 SGHRS, CDR2 YFSETQ. V trimming: 1 base; J trimming: 2 bases; junction bases outside the gene matches: 9. The CDR3 is 16 residues long. In DNA, the CDR3 is TGCGCCAGCAGCTTGTCTATGGGAGGGCAAACCTACGAGCAGTACTTC. Amino acid sequence: CASSLSMGGQTYEQYF.

This clonotype has ten or more counts. The gene calls are TRBV7-9 and TRBJ1-2, with D unclear. The germline V gene encodes CDR1 SEHNR and CDR2 FQNEAQ (reference sequence). The V end was cut by 5 bases, the J end by 1 base, with 11 bases between. The CDR3 has 14 amino acids. This chain's CDR3 is CASSPDGINYGYTF. DNA of the CDR3: TGTGCCAGCAGCCCCGACGGAATTAACTATGGCTACACCTTC.

This clonotype appeared many times. This chain joins TRBV12-3 or TRBV12-4 and TRBJ1-2, with 12 bases that match TRBD1. With V trimmed by 4 bases and J by 4 bases, 4 bases remained unmatched. The CDR3 extends over 15 amino acids. The CDR3 bases are TGTGCCAGCAGTTCCGGGACAGGGGGCTCCTATGGCTACACCTTC. Translated, it gives CASSSGTGGSYGYTF.

Only a few counts were recorded for this clonotype. A clone one base away is much larger, so this may be a read error. V gene TRBV12-3 or TRBV12-4 combines with J gene TRBJ2-5, with TRBD2 identical over 7 bases. This CDR3 is built from 18 residues. In nucleotides, the CDR3 is TGTGCCAGCAGTTTAGCGCTAATCCCGCGGGAGTTCCCAGAGACCAAGTACTTC. It codes for CASSLALIPREFPETKYF.

This clonotype was detected many times. V gene TRBV10-3 combines with J gene TRBJ1-1; perhaps TRBD1 as D (6 bases). The CDR3 has 13 residues. V lost 5 bases, J lost 5 bases, and 12 bases lay in between. The germline V gene encodes CDR1 ENHRY and CDR2 SYGVKD. The CDR3 coding sequence is TGTGCCATCAGTCTAACAGGGATGACTGAAGCTTTCTTT. Its protein product is CAISLTGMTEAFF.

This clonotype was observed at least ten times. The V and J genes are TRBV20-1 and TRBJ2-5, with D uncertain. The germline V gene has CDR1 DFQATT and CDR2 SNEGSKA (reference sequence). The V end was cut by 4 bases, the J end by 3 bases, with 18 bases between. The CDR3 sequence is 15 residues long. This chain's CDR3 is CSAIQLWALKETQYF. In DNA, the CDR3 is TGCAGTGCTATCCAGCTTTGGGCTCTTAAAGAGACCCAGTACTTC.

This clonotype was seen only a few times. The chain has TRBV11-2 and TRBJ2-2, with D perhaps TRBD1 or TRBD2 (5 bases each). The V gene lost 5 bases and the J gene lost 1 base, with 14 bases spanning the gap. The CDR3 runs to 16 residues. In germline, CDR1 is SGHAT, CDR2 FQNNGV. CDR3 residues: CASSRRRQGNTGELFF. The CDR3 DNA follows: TGTGCCAGCAGCCGGAGGCGGCAGGGGAACACCGGGGAGCTGTTTTTT.

This clonotype was counted between two and nine times. The V gene is TRBV6-5, the J gene TRBJ1-5, with D perhaps TRBD1 (5 bases). Germline loops: CDR1 MNHEY, CDR2 SVGAGI. The CDR3 length is 15 residues. Trimming took off 4 bases at V and 5 bases at J, with 15 bases between the two ends. CDR3 amino acids: CASSFNRRKDQPQHF. In nucleotides, the CDR3 is TGTGCCAGCAGTTTTAACAGGCGAAAAGATCAGCCCCAGCATTTT.

This clonotype was picked up many times. The genes are TRBV7-8 and TRBJ2-7; the match to TRBD2 covers 10 bases. The CDR3 has 14 residues. Germline CDR1 is SGHVS and CDR2 is FQNEAQ. V shed 3 bases, J shed 7 bases, and the junction held 6 bases outside the gene matches. The CDR3 region has the DNA TGTGCCAGCAGCTTCGTAGCGGGAGGTAGGGAGCAGTACTTC. Its translation is CASSFVAGGREQYF.

This clonotype was counted ten times or more. The chain carries TRBV7-9 and TRBJ1-2; tentative D call: TRBD1 (5 bases). This CDR3 has 15 amino acids. V was shortened by 5 bases and J by 3 bases, with 16 bases between the two germline ends. Germline-derived CDR1 and CDR2 are SEHNR and FQNEAQ (reference sequence). The CDR3 DNA reads as TGTGCCAGCAGCCGTCCCATCAGGGATTACTATGGCTACACCTTC. Its protein product is CASSRPIRDYYGYTF.

This clonotype was observed many times. The chain links TRBV6-2 or TRBV6-3 to TRBJ1-5; D may be TRBD1 (5 bases). This CDR3 is 16 amino acids long. Germline CDR1 reads MNHEY; CDR2 reads SVGEGT. Trimming cost V 6 bases and J 2 bases, with 17 bases left between them. The chain's CDR3 is CASRLPGTHRNQPQHF. CDR3 nucleotides: TGTGCCAGCAGACTTCCGGGGACCCATCGCAATCAGCCCCAGCATTTT.

This clonotype appeared many times. V gene TRBV28 combines with J gene TRBJ2-7; 10 bases fit TRBD1. The CDR3 spans 15 residues. Germline V CDR1 and CDR2: MDHEN, SYDVKM. V dropped 4 bases and J dropped 5; count of bases not matched to a gene: 8. For the CDR3, the DNA is TGTGCCAGCAGTTCCACCGGGACAGGGGACAACGAGCAGTACTTC. This encodes CASSSTGTGDNEQYF.

This clonotype occurred many times. The chain recombines TRBV27 with TRBJ2-5; D is uncertain. The CDR3 contains 12 residues. Germline V gene lookup returns CDR1 MNHEY and CDR2 SMNVEV (reference sequence). Trimming took 6 bases from V and 3 from J, leaving 8 bases between them. The CDR3 DNA sequence: TGTGCCAGCAGAAGACCTAAAGAGACCCAGTACTTC. Translating gives CASRRPKETQYF.

In its sample, this clonotype was seen many times. The chain has TRBV9 and TRBJ1-1; 10 nucleotides line up with TRBD1. This CDR3 region has 15 residues. The J segment lost 4 bases and the V segment lost 3 bases, leaving 6 bases of the junction unmatched. Germline CDR1 reads SGDLS; CDR2 reads YYNGEE. The CDR3 loop reads CASSATGGRSTEAFF. DNA for the CDR3: TGTGCCAGCAGCGCGACAGGGGGCCGGAGCACTGAAGCTTTCTTT.

This clonotype was picked up many times. The genes are TRBV28 and TRBJ1-6, with D perhaps matching TRBD1 (5 bases). Looked up from germline, CDR1 is MDHEN and CDR2 is SYDVKM. The CDR3 covers 15 residues. V was clipped by 5 bases and J by 5 bases, with 13 bases between them. The DNA for the CDR3 is TGTGCCAGCAGTGCGCCGGGACCCCATAATTCACCCCTCCACTTT. Encoded protein: CASSAPGPHNSPLHF.

This clonotype was seen ten or more times. The chain has TRBV6-5 and TRBJ1-2; D might be TRBD1 (6 bases). The germline V and J ends were trimmed by 0 bases and 4 bases, with 12 bases remaining between them. The CDR3 extends over 15 amino acids. CDR1 and CDR2 from the germline V gene are MNHEY and SVGAGI. DNA for the CDR3: TGTGCCAGCAGTTACTCTGGGGGCGTGCTCTATGGCTACACCTTC. As protein: CASSYSGGVLYGYTF.

This clonotype is classed as medium-sized (0.01 to 0.1%). The chain recombines TRBV11-2 with TRBJ2-5; tentatively, D is TRBD2 (7 bases). Germline V gene lookup returns CDR1 SGHAT and CDR2 FQNNGV. The CDR3 consists of 16 residues. Trimming removed 1 base at V and 5 bases at J, with 17 bases between. CDR3 in amino acids: CASSLAQGRAFETQYF. CDR3 DNA sequence: TGTGCCAGCAGCTTAGCCCAGGGGAGGGCCTTTGAGACCCAGTACTTC.

This clonotype was observed many times. The rearrangement uses TRBV9 and TRBJ1-6; no reliable D call. CDR1 SGDLS and CDR2 YYNGEE come from the germline V gene. Trimming pared 4 bases from V and 5 bases from J, leaving 13 bases between. The CDR3 totals 15 residues. CDR3 DNA: TGTGCCAGCAGCCCAGAGGGTGTGAATAATTCACCCCTCCACTTT. It codes for CASSPEGVNNSPLHF.

This clonotype was seen many times. The V gene is TRBV19, the J gene TRBJ1-1; possible D gene TRBD1, 6 bases. The CDR3 extends over 14 amino acids. Trimming stripped 5 bases from V and 4 bases from J, with 14 bases between. Germline CDR1 is LNHDA and CDR2 is SQIVND (reference sequence). DNA for the CDR3: TGTGCCAGTAGTTGGAAGGGGGGGACCACTGAAGCTTTCTTT. This sequence encodes CASSWKGGTTEAFF. Supplemented by reference TRBV19 and TRBJ1-1, the full variable domain reads DGGITQSPKYLFRKEGQNVTLSCEQNLNHDAMYWYRQDPGQGLRLIYYSQIVNDFQKGDIAEGYSVSREKKESFPLTVTSAQKNPTAFYLCASSWKGGTTEAFFGQGTRLTVV.

The sample holds many counts of this clonotype. The chain recombines TRBV7-3 with TRBJ2-7; 10 bases match TRBD2. Germline V lookup: CDR1 SGHTA, CDR2 FQGTGA. V was pared by 5 bases and J by 4 bases, with 8 bases of the junction left unmatched. The CDR3 contains 15 residues. The CDR3 sequence is CASSPLAGESYEQYF. The CDR3 bases are TGTGCCAGCAGCCCGCTAGCGGGAGAATCGTACGAGCAGTACTTC.